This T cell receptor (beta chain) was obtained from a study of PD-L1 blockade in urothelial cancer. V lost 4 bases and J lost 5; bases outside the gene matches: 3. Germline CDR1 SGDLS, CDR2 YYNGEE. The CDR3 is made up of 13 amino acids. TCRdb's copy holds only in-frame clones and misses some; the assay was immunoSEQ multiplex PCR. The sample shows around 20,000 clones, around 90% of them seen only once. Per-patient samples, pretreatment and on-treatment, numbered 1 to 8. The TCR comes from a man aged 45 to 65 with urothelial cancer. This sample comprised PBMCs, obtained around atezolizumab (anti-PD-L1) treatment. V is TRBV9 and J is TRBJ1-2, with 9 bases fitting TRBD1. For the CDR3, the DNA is TGTGCCAGCAGCCCGGACAGGGGTTATGGCTACACCTTC. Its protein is CASSPDRGYGYTF.